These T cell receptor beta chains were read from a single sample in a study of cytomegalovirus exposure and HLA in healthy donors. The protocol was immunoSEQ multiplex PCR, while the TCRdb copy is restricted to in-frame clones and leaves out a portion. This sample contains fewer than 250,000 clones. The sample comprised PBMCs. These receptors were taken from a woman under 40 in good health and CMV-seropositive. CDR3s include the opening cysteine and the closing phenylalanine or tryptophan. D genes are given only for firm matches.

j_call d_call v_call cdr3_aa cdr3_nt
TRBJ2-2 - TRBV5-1 CASSLYRDTGELFF TGCGCCAGCAGCTTGTACAGGGACACCGGGGAGCTGTTTTTT
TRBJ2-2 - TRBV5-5 CASSLAVSPSAGELFF TGTGCCAGCAGCTTGGCGGTTTCCCCTTCCGCCGGGGAGCTGTTTTTT
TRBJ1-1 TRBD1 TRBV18 CASSPPGQGAKAFF TGTGCCAGCTCACCCCCGGGACAGGGGGCGAAAGCTTTCTTT
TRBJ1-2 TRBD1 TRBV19 CASSPGQGYGYTF TGTGCCAGTAGTCCGGGACAGGGTTATGGCTACACCTTC
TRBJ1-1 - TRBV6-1 CASSAAGGTEAFF TGTGCCAGCAGTGCGGCAGGAGGAACTGAAGCTTTCTTT
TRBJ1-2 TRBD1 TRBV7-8 CASSLFGGGLSYGYTF TGTGCCAGCAGCTTGTTTGGAGGGGGCTTAAGCTATGGCTACACCTTC
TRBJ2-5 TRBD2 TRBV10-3 CAISVRGERGRKETQYF TGTGCCATCAGTGTCCGCGGCGAGCGGGGGAGAAAAGAGACCCAGTACTTC
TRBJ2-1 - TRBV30 CAWSGVEQFF TGTGCCTGGTCAGGGGTCGAGCAGTTCTTC
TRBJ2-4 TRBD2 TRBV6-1 CASSAWGGWQNIQYF TGTGCCAGCAGTGCCTGGGGGGGATGGCAAAACATTCAGTACTTC
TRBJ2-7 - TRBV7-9 CASSLFGGPDEQYF TGTGCCAGCAGCTTATTCGGGGGGCCTGACGAGCAGTACTTC
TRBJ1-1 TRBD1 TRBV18 CASSPPGQGIYTEAFF TGTGCCAGCTCACCACCGGGACAGGGGATCTACACTGAAGCTTTCTTT
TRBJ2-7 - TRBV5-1 CASSLVVGSYEQYF TGCGCCAGCAGCTTGGTCGTAGGGAGCTACGAGCAGTACTTC
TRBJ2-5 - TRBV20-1 CSGDNKETQYF TGCAGTGGGGACAACAAAGAGACCCAGTACTTC
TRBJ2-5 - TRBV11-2 CASSDISRRETQYF TGTGCCAGCAGCGATATATCACGGAGGGAGACCCAGTACTTC
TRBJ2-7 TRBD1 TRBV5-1 CASSLGIFGQGWSYEQYF TGCGCCAGCAGCCTGGGGATTTTTGGACAGGGGTGGTCCTACGAGCAGTACTTC
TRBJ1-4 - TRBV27 CASRTDNEKLFF TGTGCCAGCAGGACAGACAATGAAAAACTGTTTTTT
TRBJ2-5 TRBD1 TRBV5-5 CASRRTGTGILETQYF TGTGCCAGCAGGAGAACCGGGACAGGGATCTTAGAGACCCAGTACTTC
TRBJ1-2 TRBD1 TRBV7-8 CASSLLDRGWMGGYTF TGTGCCAGCAGCTTACTCGACAGGGGCTGGATGGGTGGCTACACCTTC
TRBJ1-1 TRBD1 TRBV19 CASSIAYRGNF TGTGCCAGTAGTATAGCCTACAGGGGGAACTTT
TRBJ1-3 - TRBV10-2 CASSRGLDGNTIYF TGCGCCAGCAGCAGGGGACTAGATGGAAACACCATATATTTT
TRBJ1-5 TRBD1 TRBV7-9 CASSPMTGASNQPQHF TGTGCCAGCAGCCCCATGACAGGGGCTAGCAATCAGCCCCAGCATTTT
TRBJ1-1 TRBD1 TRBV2 CASSRRGGGTEAFF TGTGCCAGCAGCCGCCGAGGGGGCGGGACTGAAGCTTTCTTT
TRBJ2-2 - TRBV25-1 CASTPGANTGELFF TGTGCCAGCACCCCGGGGGCGAACACCGGGGAGCTGTTTTTT
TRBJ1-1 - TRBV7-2 CASSFGGSTEAFF TGTGCCAGCAGCTTTGGCGGGTCTACTGAAGCTTTCTTT
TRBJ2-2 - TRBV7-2 CASRRQETGELFF TGTGCCAGCAGGAGACAGGAGACCGGGGAGCTGTTTTTT
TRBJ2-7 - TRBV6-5 CASSLTGMHEQYF TGTGCCAGCAGTCTTACAGGGATGCACGAGCAGTACTTC
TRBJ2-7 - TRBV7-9 CASSRRERYEQYF TGTGCCAGCAGCCGCCGGGAACGTTACGAGCAGTACTTC
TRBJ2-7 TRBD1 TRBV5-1 CASSEDTGTEESSYEQYF TGCGCCAGCAGCGAAGACACCGGGACAGAAGAGAGCTCCTACGAGCAGTACTTC
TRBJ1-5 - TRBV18 CASSPSGGPNQPQHF TGTGCCAGCTCACCCTCGGGGGGGCCCAATCAGCCCCAGCATTTT
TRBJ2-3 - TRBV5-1 CASSFGDSNTDTQYF TGCGCCAGCAGCTTCGGGGACTCCAACACAGATACGCAGTATTTT
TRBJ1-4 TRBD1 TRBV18 CASSQTTGTGGEKLFF TGTGCCAGCTCACAAACGACCGGGACAGGGGGTGAAAAACTGTTTTTT
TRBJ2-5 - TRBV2 CASGEYQETQYF TGTGCCAGCGGAGAGTACCAAGAGACCCAGTACTTC
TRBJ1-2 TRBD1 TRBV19 CASNQMGQGLSNYGYTF TGTGCCAGTAACCAAATGGGACAGGGTCTGTCTAACTATGGCTACACCTTC
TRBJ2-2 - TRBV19 CASSISGANTGELFF TGTGCCAGTAGTATATCAGGGGCGAACACCGGGGAGCTGTTTTTT
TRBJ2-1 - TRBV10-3 CAISSGFNNEQFF TGTGCCATCTCCAGCGGCTTCAACAATGAGCAGTTCTTC
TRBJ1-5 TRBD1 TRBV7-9 CASSHGTGRNQPQHF TGTGCCAGCAGCCATGGGACAGGGCGCAATCAGCCCCAGCATTTT
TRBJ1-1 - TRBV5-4 CASSYGTQVLEAFF TGTGCCAGCAGCTACGGGACACAAGTACTCGAAGCTTTCTTT
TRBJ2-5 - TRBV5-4 CASSLQGSEETQYF TGTGCCAGCAGCCTTCAGGGGTCAGAGGAGACCCAGTACTTC
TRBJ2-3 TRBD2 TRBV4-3 CASSQEVSGRTDTQYF TGCGCCAGCAGCCAAGAAGTAAGCGGGAGAACAGATACGCAGTATTTT
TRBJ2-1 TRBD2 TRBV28 CASTGTSREQFF TGTGCCAGCACCGGGACTAGCCGCGAGCAGTTCTTC
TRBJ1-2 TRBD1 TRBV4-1 CASSLGQGADGYTF TGCGCCAGCAGCCTCGGACAGGGGGCGGATGGCTACACCTTC
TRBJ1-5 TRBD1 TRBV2 CASSGQGARINQPQHF TGTGCCAGCAGTGGACAGGGGGCGCGTATCAATCAGCCCCAGCATTTT
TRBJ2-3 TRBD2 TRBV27 CASSTREGPGDTQYF TGTGCCAGCAGTACCCGGGAGGGACCCGGAGATACGCAGTATTTT
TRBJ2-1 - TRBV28 CASKAGGNEQFF TGTGCCAGCAAAGCGGGCGGGAATGAGCAGTTCTTC
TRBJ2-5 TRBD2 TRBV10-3 CAISEFNRGGSVKETQYF TGTGCCATCAGTGAGTTCAATCGGGGGGGATCCGTCAAAGAGACCCAGTACTTC
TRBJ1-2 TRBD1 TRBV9 CASSVGTGGIYGYTF TGTGCCAGCAGCGTTGGAACAGGGGGGATCTATGGCTACACCTTC
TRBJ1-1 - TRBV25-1 CASSEYRGNTEAFF TGTGCCAGCAGTGAATACCGGGGGAACACTGAAGCTTTCTTT
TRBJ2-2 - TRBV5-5 CASSRDLGIGELFF TGTGCCAGCAGCCGCGACCTAGGTATCGGGGAGCTGTTTTTT
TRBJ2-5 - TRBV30 CAWSVTEETQYF TGTGCCTGGAGTGTAACTGAGGAGACCCAGTACTTC
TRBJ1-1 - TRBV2 CASSEYSSRATEAFF TGTGCCAGCAGTGAATACTCATCGAGGGCCACTGAAGCTTTCTTT
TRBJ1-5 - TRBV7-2 CASSWPGQPQHF TGTGCCAGCAGCTGGCCAGGACAGCCCCAGCATTTT
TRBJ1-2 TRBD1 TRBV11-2 CASSLQGQRGYTF TGTGCCAGCAGCTTACAGGGACAGCGTGGCTACACCTTC
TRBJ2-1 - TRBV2 CASSPYNEQFF TGTGCCAGCAGCCCTTACAATGAGCAGTTCTTC